This T cell receptor beta chain was profiled in a study of blood T cell repertoires in COVID-19. At the level of the study: Samples taken during acute and convalescent COVID-19 were collected in the United States, Italy and Spain.

In Seattle, patients joined the study during active infection and were tracked longitudinally. Generated by immunoSEQ multiplex PCR, the TCRdb table keeps only in-frame clones and is missing some. Here the sample spans some 180,000 clones, 70% to 90% being singletons. This CDR3 contains 15 residues. The V gene's germline CDR1 is SNHLY and CDR2 FYNNEI. V was pared by 8 bases and J by 0 bases, with 5 bases of the junction left unmatched. Sequenced material: peripheral blood. This sequence was found in a man in his fifties with COVID-19, enrolled during active disease. This chain uses TRBV2 with TRBJ2-2, with 8 nucleotides matching TRBD1. The CDR3 nucleotides read TGTGCCAGCGGAAGGACAGGGTCGAACACCGGGGAGCTGTTTTTT. Translating gives CASGRTGSNTGELFF.